This TCR beta chain was profiled in a study of T cell repertoires in cytomegalovirus infection. The wider study: Carrying CMV and the relevant HLA type showed in public TCR beta signatures.

Overall study results and limits: The study found HLA-C-restricted CMV-specific TCR beta clonotypes dominating the ex vivo response.

This CDR3 has 14 residues. Trimming cost V 1 base and J 8 bases; bases outside gene matches: 7. The germline V gene encodes CDR1 SGHDN and CDR2 FVKESK. MiXCR, run by TCRdb on the reads, gives a single entry per CDR3 protein. Of roughly 150,000 distinct CDR3 sequences listed, 25% to 35% are singletons. A word on this clonotype: Its antigen is unknown.

Sequencing used CD8+ T cells from cultured PBMCs, obtained from culture after CMV antigen stimulation. The chain links TRBV14 to TRBJ1-2, with 7 bases lining up with TRBD1. This TCR was recovered from a human donor in good health (CMV status not recorded). Some clones in this sample may be carry-over from other donors' samples. CDR3 region: CASSQVNRGEGYTF. DNA for the CDR3: TGTGCCAGCAGCCAAGTGAACAGGGGAGAGGGCTACACCTTC.